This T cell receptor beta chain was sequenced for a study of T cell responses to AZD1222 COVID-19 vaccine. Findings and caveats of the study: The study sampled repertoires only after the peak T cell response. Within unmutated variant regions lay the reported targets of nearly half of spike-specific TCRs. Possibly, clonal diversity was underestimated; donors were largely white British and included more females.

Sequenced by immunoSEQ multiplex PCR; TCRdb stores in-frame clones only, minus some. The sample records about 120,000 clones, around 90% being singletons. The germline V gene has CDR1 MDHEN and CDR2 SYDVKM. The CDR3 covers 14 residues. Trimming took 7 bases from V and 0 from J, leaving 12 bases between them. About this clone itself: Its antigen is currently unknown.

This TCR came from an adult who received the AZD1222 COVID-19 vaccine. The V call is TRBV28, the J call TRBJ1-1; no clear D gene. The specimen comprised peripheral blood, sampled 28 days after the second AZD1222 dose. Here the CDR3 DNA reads TGTGCCAGCAAACTGAGTGGGATGAACACTGAAGCTTTCTTT. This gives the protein CASKLSGMNTEAFF.